This is a list of T cell receptor beta chains from one sample in a study of control samples from healthy donors and cancer patients. Repertoires were generated with immunoSEQ multiplex PCR, while TCRdb's copy carries only in-frame clones and drops some. The data hold tens of thousands of clones, with around four fifths observed a single time. The sample consisted of blood. The receptors were sampled from a man aged 25 to 40 in good health. CDR3s include the opening cysteine and the closing phenylalanine or tryptophan. Fields, in order: clone size, D gene, V gene, J gene, CDR3 DNA, CDR3 protein. A D gene is named only where the DNA matches it firmly. The size of a clone is reported for some rows only, either as once, few or many, or as a class for expanded clones.

abundance: -
d_gene: -
v_gene: TRBV7-6
j_gene: TRBJ2-5
CDR3nt: TGTGCCAGCAGCCCAAACCTTCTGGGGGGCGATGAGACCCAGTACTTC
CDR3aa: CASSPNLLGGDETQYF

abundance: -
d_gene: -
v_gene: TRBV14
j_gene: TRBJ1-1
CDR3nt: TGTGCCACCCGTGACAGGCTGAACACTGAAGCTTTCTTT
CDR3aa: CATRDRLNTEAFF

abundance: -
d_gene: -
v_gene: TRBV3-1/TRBV3-2
j_gene: TRBJ2-4
CDR3nt: TGTGCCAGCAGCCAAGTTAGTTCCGGGGCCTTCAAAAACATTCAGTACTTC
CDR3aa: CASSQVSSGAFKNIQYF

abundance: -
d_gene: TRBD1
v_gene: TRBV11-1
j_gene: TRBJ2-7
CDR3nt: TGTGCCAGCAGCCTTCGACAGGGTACCTACGAGCAGTACTTC
CDR3aa: CASSLRQGTYEQYF

abundance: -
d_gene: -
v_gene: TRBV6-1
j_gene: TRBJ1-2
CDR3nt: TGTGCCAGCAGTGAAGACAGGGAGATTTGGCGGCCGGATGGCTACACCTTC
CDR3aa: CASSEDREIWRPDGYTF

abundance: -
d_gene: -
v_gene: TRBV5-1
j_gene: TRBJ1-6
CDR3nt: TGCGCCAGCAGCTTGGTTGGACTCTGGTATAATTCACCCCTCCACTTT
CDR3aa: CASSLVGLWYNSPLHF

abundance: -
d_gene: -
v_gene: TRBV6-1
j_gene: TRBJ2-2
CDR3nt: TGTGCCAGCAGTGAAGCCAGGGGAGGAATCACCGGGGAGCTGTTTTTT
CDR3aa: CASSEARGGITGELFF

abundance: once
d_gene: TRBD1
v_gene: TRBV11-2
j_gene: TRBJ1-5
CDR3nt: TGTGCCAGCAGCCGGACAGGGGTGCAACAGCCCCAGCATTTT
CDR3aa: CASSRTGVQQPQHF

abundance: -
d_gene: TRBD1
v_gene: TRBV29-1
j_gene: TRBJ1-1
CDR3nt: TGCAGCGTTTTACGGACAGGTGGACGCACTGAAGCTTTCTTT
CDR3aa: CSVLRTGGRTEAFF

abundance: -
d_gene: -
v_gene: TRBV9
j_gene: TRBJ1-5
CDR3nt: TGTGCCAGCAGCGTAGATGCAGGGAGATATCAGCCCCAGCATTTT
CDR3aa: CASSVDAGRYQPQHF

abundance: -
d_gene: TRBD2
v_gene: TRBV7-2
j_gene: TRBJ2-5
CDR3nt: TGTGCCAGCAGCCTAACGAGCGGGGGAGGGGAGACCCAGTACTTC
CDR3aa: CASSLTSGGGETQYF

abundance: -
d_gene: TRBD2
v_gene: TRBV6-2/TRBV6-3
j_gene: TRBJ2-4
CDR3nt: TGTGCCAGCAGTCCGACGAGCGGGGGAAATAGAAAACTAGCCAAAAACATTCAGTACTTC
CDR3aa: CASSPTSGGNRKLAKNIQYF

abundance: -
d_gene: -
v_gene: TRBV6-4
j_gene: TRBJ2-3
CDR3nt: TGTGCCAGCAGTGACCGGGCGACAGATACGCAGTATTTT
CDR3aa: CASSDRATDTQYF

abundance: -
d_gene: -
v_gene: TRBV11-2
j_gene: TRBJ2-7
CDR3nt: TGTGCCAGCAGCTTAAAAGGCCAGGGCAGCTCCTACGAGCAGTACTTC
CDR3aa: CASSLKGQGSSYEQYF

abundance: once
d_gene: TRBD2
v_gene: TRBV7-2
j_gene: TRBJ2-1
CDR3nt: TGTGCCAGCAGCTCTCCGACTAGCGGGGGGGCCTACAATGAGCAGTTCTTC
CDR3aa: CASSSPTSGGAYNEQFF

abundance: -
d_gene: -
v_gene: TRBV21-1
j_gene: TRBJ2-3
CDR3nt: TGTGCCAGCAGCAAAAAGAACAGGGCGACAGATACGCAGTATTTT
CDR3aa: CASSKKNRATDTQYF

abundance: -
d_gene: -
v_gene: TRBV2
j_gene: TRBJ1-1
CDR3nt: TGTGCCAGCAGTGTGGGCAGAACGAACACTGAAGCTTTCTTT
CDR3aa: CASSVGRTNTEAFF

abundance: -
d_gene: -
v_gene: TRBV20-1
j_gene: TRBJ2-7
CDR3nt: TGCAGTGCTAGTTTTTCAGGGAGGTTCTACGAGCAGTACTTC
CDR3aa: CSASFSGRFYEQYF

abundance: few
d_gene: TRBD1
v_gene: TRBV6-5
j_gene: TRBJ1-5
CDR3nt: TGTGCCAGCAGTTTCTTACAGGGGAGCAATCAGCCCCAGCATTTT
CDR3aa: CASSFLQGSNQPQHF

abundance: -
d_gene: -
v_gene: TRBV28
j_gene: TRBJ2-4
CDR3nt: TGTGCCAGCAGTATCGGGGGACAGCCAAACATTCAGTACTTC
CDR3aa: CASSIGGQPNIQYF

abundance: -
d_gene: -
v_gene: TRBV2
j_gene: TRBJ2-1
CDR3nt: TGTGCCAGCAGTGCTTTGGTAGAAAATGAGCAGTTCTTC
CDR3aa: CASSALVENEQFF

abundance: -
d_gene: -
v_gene: TRBV4-1
j_gene: TRBJ1-1
CDR3nt: TGCGCCAGCAGCCAAGTTGCCAGTAACACTGAAGCTTTCTTT
CDR3aa: CASSQVASNTEAFF

abundance: once
d_gene: TRBD2
v_gene: TRBV4-2
j_gene: TRBJ2-1
CDR3nt: TGTGCCAGCAGCCGACCCGGGACTAGCAACAATGAGCAGTTCTTC
CDR3aa: CASSRPGTSNNEQFF

abundance: -
d_gene: TRBD1
v_gene: TRBV5-1
j_gene: TRBJ1-3
CDR3nt: TGCGCCAGCAGGGAGGGACAGGTTACTGGAAACACCATATATTTT
CDR3aa: CASREGQVTGNTIYF

abundance: once
d_gene: -
v_gene: TRBV28
j_gene: TRBJ2-7
CDR3nt: TGTGCCAGCAGTTTATACGGGACCTACGAGCAGTACTTC
CDR3aa: CASSLYGTYEQYF

abundance: -
d_gene: -
v_gene: TRBV5-1
j_gene: TRBJ2-7
CDR3nt: TGCGCCAGCAGCATCCGAACGGGTTTTTACGAGCAGTACTTC
CDR3aa: CASSIRTGFYEQYF

abundance: -
d_gene: -
v_gene: TRBV12-5
j_gene: TRBJ2-2
CDR3nt: TGTGCTAGTGGTTTGGGGGGATCGAACACCGGGGAGCTGTTTTTT
CDR3aa: CASGLGGSNTGELFF